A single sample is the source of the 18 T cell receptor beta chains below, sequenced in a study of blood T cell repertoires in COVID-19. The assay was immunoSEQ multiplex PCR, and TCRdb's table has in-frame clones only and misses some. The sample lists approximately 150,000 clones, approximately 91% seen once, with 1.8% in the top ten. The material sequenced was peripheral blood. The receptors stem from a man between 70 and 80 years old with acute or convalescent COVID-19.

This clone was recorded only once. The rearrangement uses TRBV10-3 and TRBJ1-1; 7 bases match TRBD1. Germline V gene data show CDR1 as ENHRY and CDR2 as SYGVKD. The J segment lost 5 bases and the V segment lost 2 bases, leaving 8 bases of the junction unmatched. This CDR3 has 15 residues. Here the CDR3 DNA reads TGTGCCATCAGTGAGGCCTCACAGGGGCGGACTGAAGCTTTCTTT. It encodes CAISEASQGRTEAFF.

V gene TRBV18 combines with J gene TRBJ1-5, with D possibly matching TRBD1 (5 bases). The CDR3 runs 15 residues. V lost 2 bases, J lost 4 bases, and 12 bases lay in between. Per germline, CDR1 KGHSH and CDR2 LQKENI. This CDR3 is CASSPEGRGNQPQHF. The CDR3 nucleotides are TGTGCCAGCTCACCAGAGGGGAGGGGAAATCAGCCCCAGCATTTT. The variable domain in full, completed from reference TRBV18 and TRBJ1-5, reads NAGVMQNPRHLVRRRGQEARLRCSPMKGHSHVYWYRQLPEEGLKFMVYLQKENIIDESGMPKERFSAEFPKEGPSILRIQQVVRGDSAAYFCASSPEGRGNQPQHFGDGTRLSIL.

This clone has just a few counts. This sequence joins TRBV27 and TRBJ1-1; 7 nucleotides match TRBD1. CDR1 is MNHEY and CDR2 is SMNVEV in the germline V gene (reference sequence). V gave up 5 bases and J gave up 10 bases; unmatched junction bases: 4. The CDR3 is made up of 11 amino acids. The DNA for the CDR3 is TGTGCCAGCAGTCACTCAGGGGGAGCTTTCTTT. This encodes CASSHSGGAFF.

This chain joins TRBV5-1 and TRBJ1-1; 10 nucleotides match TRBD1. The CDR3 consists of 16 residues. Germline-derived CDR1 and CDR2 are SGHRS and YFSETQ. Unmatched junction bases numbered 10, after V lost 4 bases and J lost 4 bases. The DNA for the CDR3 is TGCGCCAGCAGCCCTGGGGTCGGACAGGGGGTCACTGAAGCTTTCTTT. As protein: CASSPGVGQGVTEAFF.

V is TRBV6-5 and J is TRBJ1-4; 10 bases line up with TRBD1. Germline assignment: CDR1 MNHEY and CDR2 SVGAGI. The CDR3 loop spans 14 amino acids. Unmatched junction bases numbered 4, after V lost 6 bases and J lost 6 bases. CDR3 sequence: CASRPGTGDEKLFF. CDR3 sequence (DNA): TGTGCCAGCAGACCCGGGACAGGGGATGAAAAACTGTTTTTT.

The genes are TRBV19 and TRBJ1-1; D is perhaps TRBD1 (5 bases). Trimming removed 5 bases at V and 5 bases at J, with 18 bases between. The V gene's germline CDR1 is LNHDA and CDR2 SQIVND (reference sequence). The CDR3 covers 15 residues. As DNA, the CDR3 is TGTGCCAGTAGTGACCAGGCGGGGGATGGTACTGAAGCTTTCTTT. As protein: CASSDQAGDGTEAFF. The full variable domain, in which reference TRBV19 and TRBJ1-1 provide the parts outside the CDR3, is DGGITQSPKYLFRKEGQNVTLSCEQNLNHDAMYWYRQDPGQGLRLIYYSQIVNDFQKGDIAEGYSVSREKKESFPLTVTSAQKNPTAFYLCASSDQAGDGTEAFFGQGTRLTVV.

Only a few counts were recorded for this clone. CDR3: CASRSSGGPREQFF. Written as DNA, the CDR3 is TGTGCCAGCCGTTCATCGGGAGGGCCGCGTGAGCAGTTCTTC. This chain links TRBV28 with TRBJ2-1; 8 nucleotides line up with TRBD2. The CDR3 is 14 amino acids. CDR1 and CDR2 from the germline V gene are MDHEN and SYDVKM. V lost 8 bases to trimming and J lost 9 bases; unmatched junction nucleotides: 12.

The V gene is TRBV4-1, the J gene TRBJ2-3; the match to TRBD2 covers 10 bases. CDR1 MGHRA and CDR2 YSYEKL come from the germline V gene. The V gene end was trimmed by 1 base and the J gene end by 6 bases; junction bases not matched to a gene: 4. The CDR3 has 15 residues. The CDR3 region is CASSQVSGGYDTQYF. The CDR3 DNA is TGCGCCAGCAGCCAAGTTAGCGGGGGGTATGATACGCAGTATTTT.

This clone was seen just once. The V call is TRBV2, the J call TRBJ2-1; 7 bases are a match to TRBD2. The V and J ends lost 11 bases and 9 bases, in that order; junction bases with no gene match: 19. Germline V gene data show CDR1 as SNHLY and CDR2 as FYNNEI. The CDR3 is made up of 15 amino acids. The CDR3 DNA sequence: TGTGCCGGTAGTACTACTAGCGTGGAAACCGGTGAGCAGTTCTTC. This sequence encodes CAGSTTSVETGEQFF.

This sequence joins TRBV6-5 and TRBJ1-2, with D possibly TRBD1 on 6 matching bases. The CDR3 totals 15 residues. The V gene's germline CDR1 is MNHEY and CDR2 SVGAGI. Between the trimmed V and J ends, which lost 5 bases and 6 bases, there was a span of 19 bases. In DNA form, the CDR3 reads TGTGCCAGCAGTCTCTACAGACAGGCCATAAATGGCTACACCTTC. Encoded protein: CASSLYRQAINGYTF.

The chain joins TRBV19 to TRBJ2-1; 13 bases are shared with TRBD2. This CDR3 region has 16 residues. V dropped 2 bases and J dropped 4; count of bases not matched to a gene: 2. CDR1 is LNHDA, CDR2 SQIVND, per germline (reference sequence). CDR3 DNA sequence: TGTGCCAGTAGTATATCGGGACTAGCGGGGTACAATGAGCAGTTCTTC. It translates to CASSISGLAGYNEQFF.

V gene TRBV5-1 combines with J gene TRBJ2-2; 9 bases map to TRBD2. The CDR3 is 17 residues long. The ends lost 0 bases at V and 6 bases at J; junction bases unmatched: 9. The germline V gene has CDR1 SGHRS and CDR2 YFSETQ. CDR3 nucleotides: TGCGCCAGCAGCTTGGGGCGCGGGGGGGCCGGTCCCGGGGAGCTGTTTTTT. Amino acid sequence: CASSLGRGGAGPGELFF.

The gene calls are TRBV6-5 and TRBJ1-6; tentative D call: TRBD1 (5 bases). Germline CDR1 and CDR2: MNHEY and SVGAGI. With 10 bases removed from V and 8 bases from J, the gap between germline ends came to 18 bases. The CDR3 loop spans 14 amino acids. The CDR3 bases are TGTGCCACCATCCGCGGGGCAGCCGATTCACCCCTCCACTTT. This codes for CATIRGAADSPLHF.

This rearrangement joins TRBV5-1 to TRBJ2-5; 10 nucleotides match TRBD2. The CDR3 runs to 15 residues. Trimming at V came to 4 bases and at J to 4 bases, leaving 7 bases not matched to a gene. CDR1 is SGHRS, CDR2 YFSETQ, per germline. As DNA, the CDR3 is TGCGCCAGCAGCAGGAGCGGGGGGGCATCAGAGACCCAGTACTTC. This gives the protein CASSRSGGASETQYF.

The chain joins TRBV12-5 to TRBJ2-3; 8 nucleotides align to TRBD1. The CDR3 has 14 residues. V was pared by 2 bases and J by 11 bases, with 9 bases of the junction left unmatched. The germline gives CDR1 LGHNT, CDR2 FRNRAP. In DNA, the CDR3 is TGTGCTAGTGGTTTGCTTCTCGGACAGGGAAGGCAGTATTTT. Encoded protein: CASGLLLGQGRQYF.

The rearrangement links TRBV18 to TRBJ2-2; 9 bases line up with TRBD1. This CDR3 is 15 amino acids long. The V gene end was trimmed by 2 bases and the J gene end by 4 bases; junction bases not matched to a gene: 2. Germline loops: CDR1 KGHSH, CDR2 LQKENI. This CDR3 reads CASSPRDRATGELFF. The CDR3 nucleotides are TGTGCCAGCTCACCAAGGGACAGGGCCACCGGGGAGCTGTTTTTT.

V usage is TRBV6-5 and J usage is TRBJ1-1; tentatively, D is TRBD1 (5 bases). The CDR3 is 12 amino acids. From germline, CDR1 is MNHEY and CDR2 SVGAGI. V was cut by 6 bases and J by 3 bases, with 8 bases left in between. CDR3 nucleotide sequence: TGTGCCAGCAGCACCAGGGACACTGAAGCTTTCTTT. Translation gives CASSTRDTEAFF.

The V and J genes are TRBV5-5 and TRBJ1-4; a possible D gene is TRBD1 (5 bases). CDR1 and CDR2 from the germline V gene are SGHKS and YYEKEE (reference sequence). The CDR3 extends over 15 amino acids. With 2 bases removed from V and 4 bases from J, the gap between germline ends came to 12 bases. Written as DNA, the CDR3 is TGTGCCAGCAGCTTTGGGGGGGAGGATAATGAAAAACTGTTTTTT. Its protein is CASSFGGEDNEKLFF.